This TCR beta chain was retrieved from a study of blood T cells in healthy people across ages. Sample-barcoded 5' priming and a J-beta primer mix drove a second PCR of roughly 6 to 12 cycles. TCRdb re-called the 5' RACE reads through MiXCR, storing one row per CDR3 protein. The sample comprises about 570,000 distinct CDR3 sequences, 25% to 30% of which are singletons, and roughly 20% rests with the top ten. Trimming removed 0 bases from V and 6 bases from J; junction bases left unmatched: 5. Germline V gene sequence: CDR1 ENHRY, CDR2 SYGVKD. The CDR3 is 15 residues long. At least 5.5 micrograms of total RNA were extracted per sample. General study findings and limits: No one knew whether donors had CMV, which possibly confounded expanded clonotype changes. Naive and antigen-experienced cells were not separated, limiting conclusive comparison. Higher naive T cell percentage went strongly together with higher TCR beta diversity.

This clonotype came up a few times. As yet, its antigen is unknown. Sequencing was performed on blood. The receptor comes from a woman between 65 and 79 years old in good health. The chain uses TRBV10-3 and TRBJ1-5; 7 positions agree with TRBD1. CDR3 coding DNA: TGTGCCATCAGTGAGTCGAGCAGGGGGAGTCAGCCCCAGCATTTT. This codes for CAISESSRGSQPQHF.